This TCR beta chain emerged from a study of blood T cell repertoires in COVID-19. Looking at the study overall: Both acute and convalescent COVID-19 samples were obtained from the United States, Italy and Spain.

Measured with immunoSEQ multiplex PCR; TCRdb has only the in-frame clones, and not every one. The sample contains about 390,000 clones, about 83% of which appear only once. The CDR3 runs 14 residues. Per germline, CDR1 MNHEY and CDR2 SVGAGI. The V end lost 7 bases, the J end lost 0 bases, and 7 bases lay between the germline ends. Recovered Cohort 3 donors showed two negative PCRs, clearance, or symptom resolution. The sequence was collected from a woman aged 45-65 years who had recovered from COVID-19. Sequenced input: PBMCs or T cells enriched from blood (not recorded which). This sequence joins TRBV6-5 and TRBJ2-6; unclear D gene. The CDR3 here is CASIFSSGANVLTF. CDR3 sequence (DNA): TGTGCCAGCATATTCAGCTCTGGGGCCAACGTCCTGACTTTC.